The sample holds many counts of the clone carrying this T cell receptor (beta chain). The antigen is not known. This CDR3 is 17 amino acids long. Germline V gene data show CDR1 as SEHNR and CDR2 as FQNEAQ (reference sequence). V was pared by 6 bases and J by 6 bases, with 19 bases of the junction left unmatched. TCRdb independently ran MiXCR on the PCR reads; one entry per CDR3 protein. The table lists about 40,000 distinct CDR3 sequences, approximately 22% of them singletons, with approximately 0.89% in the top ten. The sample belongs to a study of molecular identifiers for immune sequencing clone quantification. Study-wide background: Replicates involved a five-way split of RNA from around 20,000 or 100,000 naive CD8 cells, with sequencing of four. Broader study findings: Clones above 20 RNA copies contained over 97% of effector molecules and under 1% of naive molecules.

With 10%, 30% or 50% of RNA, about 20,000 to 1,100,000 naive CD8 T cells were sequenced. Source material: naive CD8+ T cells from blood, with Jurkat cell RNA spiked in. Subset defined: FACS-sorted CD8+CD4-CCR7+CD45RA+ naive T cells. The rearrangement links TRBV7-9 to TRBJ2-7; 8 positions match TRBD2. This clonotype was obtained from a human donor in good health. Some libraries in this study had Jurkat cell RNA spiked in. Here the CDR3 reads CASSFQSFGREDGEQYF. DNA for the CDR3: TGTGCCAGCAGTTTCCAGTCTTTCGGGCGGGAGGACGGCGAGCAGTACTTC.